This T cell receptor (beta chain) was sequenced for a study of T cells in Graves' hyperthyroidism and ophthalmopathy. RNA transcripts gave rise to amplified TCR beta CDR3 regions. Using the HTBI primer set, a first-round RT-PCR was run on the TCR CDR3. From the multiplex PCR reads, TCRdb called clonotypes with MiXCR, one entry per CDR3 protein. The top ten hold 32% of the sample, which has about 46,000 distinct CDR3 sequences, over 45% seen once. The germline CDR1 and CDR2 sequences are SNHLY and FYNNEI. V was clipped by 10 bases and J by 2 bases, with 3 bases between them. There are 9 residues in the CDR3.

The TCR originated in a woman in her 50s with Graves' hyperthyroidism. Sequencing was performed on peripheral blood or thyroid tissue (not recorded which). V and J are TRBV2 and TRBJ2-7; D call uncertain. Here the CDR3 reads CATTYEQYF. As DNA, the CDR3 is TGTGCCACGACCTACGAGCAGTACTTC.